Here is one T cell receptor (beta chain) with its context. This entry is derived from a study of blood T cell repertoires in COVID-19. Per the study methods: By means of reference gene primer amplification, nucleated cell counts were estimated. Using immunoSEQ multiplex PCR, the repertoire was profiled, and TCRdb retains in-frame clones only, with some absent. For V, J and clone size, that table is used; D and trimming come from the DNA. The sample lists 150,000 or so clones, around 80% occurring once. This CDR3 spans 15 amino acids. Trimming stripped 1 base from V and 7 bases from J, with 13 bases between. Looked up from germline, CDR1 is SGHAT and CDR2 is FQNNGV.

This chain links TRBV11-2 with TRBJ2-2, with D tentatively TRBD1 (6 bases). Sequencing was carried out using PBMCs or T cells enriched from blood (not recorded which). This TCR derives from a woman aged 55-69 years who had recovered from COVID-19. The CDR3 DNA reads TGTGCCAGCAGCTTAGGAAGGGGGTATAACGGGGAGCTGTTTTTT. Protein product: CASSLGRGYNGELFF.